Listed here is a single TCR beta chain. This entry belongs to a study of blood T cell repertoires in COVID-19. TCRdb keeps only in-frame clones here, not all; method: immunoSEQ multiplex PCR. The sample holds hundreds of thousands of clones, around nine tenths seen once. The CDR3 contains 17 residues. Germline V gene lookup returns CDR1 LGHNT and CDR2 FRNRAP. The ends lost 5 bases at V and 3 bases at J; junction bases unmatched: 9. This chain links TRBV12-5 with TRBJ2-3; 12 bases line up with TRBD2. This sequence was found in an older woman with COVID-19, enrolled during active disease. The sequencing input was peripheral blood. CDR3: CASGPGLLAGGTDTQYF. CDR3 bases: TGTGCTAGTGGTCCCGGATTACTAGCGGGGGGTACAGATACGCAGTATTTT.